Listed below are T cell receptor beta chains from one sample, sequenced in a study of OX40 agonist ivuxolimab in advanced cancers. Data came from immunoSEQ multiplex PCR; TCRdb stores just in-frame clones and leaves some out. The profile shows about 82,000 clones, less than 85% of them singletons. The material was CD4+ or CD8+ T cells sorted from blood, obtained in a trial of the OX40 agonist ivuxolimab. All receptors come from an adult with an advanced solid tumor such as melanoma, head and neck, liver or kidney cancer. Each CDR3 is given with its conserved first and last residue. The D gene is left open where the match is weak. Size is omitted from some rows. Given values are once, few, many or a class for expanded clones.

d_gene	abundance	v_gene	j_gene	CDR3nt	CDR3aa
NA	few	TRBV15	TRBJ1-5	TGTGCCACCGGAGGCAGGGGTGGGGGCAATCAGCCCCAGCATTTT	CATGGRGGGNQPQHF
NA	NA	TRBV9	TRBJ1-3	TGTGCCAGCAGCGCGGACAGTTCTCCTGGAAACACCATATATTTT	CASSADSSPGNTIYF
TRBD2	NA	TRBV5-1	TRBJ2-7	TGCGCCAGCAGCGGCGGGGGACCGAACGAGCAGTACTTC	CASSGGGPNEQYF
NA	once	TRBV5-4	TRBJ2-5	TGTGCCAGCAGCTTGCAAGCAGGAGAGACCCAGTACTTC	CASSLQAGETQYF
TRBD1	NA	TRBV6-6	TRBJ1-6	TGTGCCAGCATGGGGGACAGTTCGTCCCTCCACTTT	CASMGDSSSLHF
NA	NA	TRBV19	TRBJ1-5	TGTGCCAGTAGTATACTTTCTTCAGGCGGCAATCAGCCCCAGCATTTT	CASSILSSGGNQPQHF
NA	NA	TRBV19	TRBJ1-5	TGTGCCAGTAGTAGACATCCCCGGGACGGCAATCAGCCCCAGCATTTT	CASSRHPRDGNQPQHF
NA	NA	TRBV29-1	TRBJ1-5	TGCAGCGTTGAAGAGCCCAATCAGCCCCAGCATTTT	CSVEEPNQPQHF
TRBD2	NA	TRBV12-5	TRBJ2-7	TGTGCTAGTGGTTTGGGGACTAGCGGGGGGGTGGAGCAGTACTTC	CASGLGTSGGVEQYF
NA	NA	TRBV18	TRBJ1-6	TGTGCCAGCTCACGAACGGACGGGCCGGAGGGGTCACCCCTCCACTTT	CASSRTDGPEGSPLHF
NA	NA	TRBV7-9	TRBJ1-1	TGTGCCAGCAGCTTAAGGGACACTGCCCCTGAAGCTTTCTTT	CASSLRDTAPEAFF
TRBD1	few	TRBV2	TRBJ1-1	TGTGCCAGCGACAGGGACAGGAACACTGAAGCTTTCTTT	CASDRDRNTEAFF
NA	NA	TRBV7-2	TRBJ1-1	TGTGCCAGCAGCACTGGGGAGGGCACTGAAGCTTTCTTT	CASSTGEGTEAFF
NA	NA	TRBV25-1	TRBJ1-1	TGTGCCAGCAGTGAACCTTCCGGGGGAGGGACTGAAGCTTTCTTT	CASSEPSGGGTEAFF
TRBD1	NA	TRBV19	TRBJ2-2	TGTGCCAGTAACCCGGAGAGGGACAGGGGGCGTCGGAGCACCGGGGAGCTGTTTTTT	CASNPERDRGRRSTGELFF
TRBD1	few	TRBV4-1	TRBJ1-2	TGCGCCAGCAGCCAAGGCTACAGGGGAAGGTCTAACTATGGCTACACCTTC	CASSQGYRGRSNYGYTF
TRBD2	few	TRBV5-1	TRBJ2-2	TGCGCCAGCAGCTCCGGGACTAGTTTCGTGGAGCTGTTTTTT	CASSSGTSFVELFF
NA	NA	TRBV6-4	TRBJ1-1	TGTGCCAGCAGGGACAGCCTGAACACTGAAGCTTTCTTT	CASRDSLNTEAFF
TRBD1	NA	TRBV2	TRBJ1-5	TGTGCCAGCAGTTTGGACAGGCCAAATCAGCCCCAGCATTTT	CASSLDRPNQPQHF
NA	NA	TRBV19	TRBJ1-4	TGTGCCAGTAGTATACAGGGAGGTGATGAAAAACTGTTTTTT	CASSIQGGDEKLFF
TRBD1	NA	TRBV18	TRBJ1-5	TGTGCCAGCTCACCGACAGGGGGCGGCAATCAGCCCCAGCATTTT	CASSPTGGGNQPQHF
TRBD1	NA	TRBV18	TRBJ2-7	TGTGCCAGCTCAAGCGGACAGGGGAGGGAAAACGAGCAGTACTTC	CASSSGQGRENEQYF
TRBD2	NA	TRBV30	TRBJ2-3	TGTGCCTGGAGTTCGGGACTAGCGGGGGGGACAGATACGCAGTATTTT	CAWSSGLAGGTDTQYF
TRBD1	NA	TRBV7-9	TRBJ2-5	TGTGCCAGCAGCGGGGGGGACAGGGCCCTCCAAGAGACCCAGTACTTC	CASSGGDRALQETQYF
NA	once	TRBV4-1	TRBJ1-5	TGCGCCAGCAGTCACGCTTGGAAACACAATCAGCCCCAGCATTTT	CASSHAWKHNQPQHF
TRBD1	NA	TRBV4-3	TRBJ1-2	TGCGCCAGCAGCCAAGAGGGGGGACAGCAGAATGGCTACACCTTC	CASSQEGGQQNGYTF
NA	NA	TRBV7-8	TRBJ2-5	TGTGCCAGCAGCTTCGGGGGTTTCTTTACAACGGAGACCCAGTACTTC	CASSFGGFFTTETQYF
TRBD2	NA	TRBV10-3	TRBJ2-3	TGTGCCATCAGTGATGGGCGGGGGATGTTCACAGATACGCAGTATTTT	CAISDGRGMFTDTQYF
NA	NA	TRBV27	TRBJ2-2	TGTGCCAGCAGTTTATTATCGACCCGCCGGGAGCTGTTTTTT	CASSLLSTRRELFF
TRBD2	NA	TRBV7-2	TRBJ2-3	TGTGCCAGCAGCTCGGGACTAGCGGGGAGCACAGATACGCAGTATTTT	CASSSGLAGSTDTQYF